The clone carrying this T cell receptor (beta chain) was seen ten or more times. Germline loops: CDR1 KGHSH, CDR2 LQKENI. This CDR3 has 15 residues. V lost 2 bases to trimming and J lost 3 bases, with 11 bases between them. Time point specified: pre-sensitization, week 0. Documented treatment: therapeutic diphenylcyclopropenone sensitization with weekly scalp DPC. Those who donated were patients with alopecia, 18 to 70 years of age, and suitable for DPC. TCRdb re-called the RACE reads with MiXCR, one entry per CDR3 protein. Here the sample spans some 360,000 distinct CDR3 sequences, 4.5% to 6% being singletons. These data originate in a study of human T cells and chemical hapten exposure.

Sequencing was performed on whole blood, taken in connection with sensitization to the hapten diphenylcyclopropenone (DPC). The J gene is TRBJ2-1, the V gene TRBV18; tentative D call: TRBD2 (6 bases). This sequence was found in a woman aged 50 to 60 with alopecia areata. Some clones in this sample may be carry-over from other donors' samples. CDR3 amino acids: CASSPGGDLYNEQFF. The CDR3 bases are TGTGCCAGCTCACCAGGAGGGGACCTCTACAATGAGCAGTTCTTC.